Given below is one T cell receptor beta chain in context. The data were taken from a study of T cell responses to AZD1222 COVID-19 vaccine. Repertoires were generated with immunoSEQ multiplex PCR, while TCRdb's copy carries only in-frame clones and drops some. Of 110,000 or so clones in the sample, roughly 89% were seen once. The CDR3 is made up of 15 amino acids. The germline gives CDR1 SGHAT, CDR2 FQNNGV. The V gene end was trimmed by 1 base and the J gene end by 6 bases; junction bases not matched to a gene: 2. The chain employs TRBV11-2 and TRBJ2-3, with 12 bases that match TRBD2. The clonotype originates from an adult in good health. The sample consisted of peripheral blood, taken on day 0 of MenACWY control vaccination. Written as DNA, the CDR3 is TGTGCCAGCAGCTTAGTTCTAGCGGGGGGGGATACGCAGTATTTT. It translates to CASSLVLAGGDTQYF.